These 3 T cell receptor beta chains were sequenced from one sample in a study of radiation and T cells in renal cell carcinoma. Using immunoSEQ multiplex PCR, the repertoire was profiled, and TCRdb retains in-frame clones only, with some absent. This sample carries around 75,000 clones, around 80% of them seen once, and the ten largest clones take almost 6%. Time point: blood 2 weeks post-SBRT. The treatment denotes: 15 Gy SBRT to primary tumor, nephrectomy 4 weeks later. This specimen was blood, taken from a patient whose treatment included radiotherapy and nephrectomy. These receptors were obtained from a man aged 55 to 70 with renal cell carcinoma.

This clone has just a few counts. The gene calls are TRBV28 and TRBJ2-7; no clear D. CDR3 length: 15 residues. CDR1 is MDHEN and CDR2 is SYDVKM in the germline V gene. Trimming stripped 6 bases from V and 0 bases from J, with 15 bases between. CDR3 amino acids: CASSPHRQSSYEQYF. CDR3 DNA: TGTGCCAGCAGCCCCCATAGACAAAGCTCCTACGAGCAGTACTTC.

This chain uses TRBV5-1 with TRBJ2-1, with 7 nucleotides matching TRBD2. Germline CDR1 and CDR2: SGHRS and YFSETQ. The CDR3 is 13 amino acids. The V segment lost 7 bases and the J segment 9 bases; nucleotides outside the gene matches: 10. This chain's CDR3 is CASRAGTNPEQFF. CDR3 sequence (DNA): TGCGCCAGCCGCGCCGGGACTAATCCTGAGCAGTTCTTC.

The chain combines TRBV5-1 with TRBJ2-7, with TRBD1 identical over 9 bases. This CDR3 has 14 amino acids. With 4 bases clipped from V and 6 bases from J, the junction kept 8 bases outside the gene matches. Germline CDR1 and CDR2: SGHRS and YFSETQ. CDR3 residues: CASSDTGGGFEQYF. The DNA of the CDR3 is TGCGCCAGCAGCGATACAGGGGGCGGGTTCGAGCAGTACTTC.